This T cell receptor (beta chain) was obtained from a study of blood T cell repertoires in COVID-19. Overall study: T cells, B-cell-depleted T cells, or PBMCs supplied cDNA or gDNA.

The junction had 7 bases not matched to a gene; V was cut back by 4 bases and J by 6 bases. The germline gives CDR1 SGHVS, CDR2 FQNEAQ. There are 14 residues in the CDR3. Original analysis: Reference gene primer amplification gave nucleated cell count estimates. Clones were sequenced by immunoSEQ multiplex PCR, and TCRdb holds only the in-frame ones, with some missing. Clonal size and the V and J genes are those of that table, whereas D and trimming came from the DNA. Of 95,000 to 150,000 clones listed, roughly 69% are singletons. This clone was picked up one time. The source is a woman between 70 and 85 years old with acute or convalescent COVID-19. The J gene is TRBJ2-7, the V gene TRBV7-8; 9 positions match TRBD1. The material sequenced was peripheral blood. DNA for the CDR3: TGTGCCAGCAGCTCGGACAGGGGCCCTACCGAGCAGTACTTC. This encodes CASSSDRGPTEQYF.